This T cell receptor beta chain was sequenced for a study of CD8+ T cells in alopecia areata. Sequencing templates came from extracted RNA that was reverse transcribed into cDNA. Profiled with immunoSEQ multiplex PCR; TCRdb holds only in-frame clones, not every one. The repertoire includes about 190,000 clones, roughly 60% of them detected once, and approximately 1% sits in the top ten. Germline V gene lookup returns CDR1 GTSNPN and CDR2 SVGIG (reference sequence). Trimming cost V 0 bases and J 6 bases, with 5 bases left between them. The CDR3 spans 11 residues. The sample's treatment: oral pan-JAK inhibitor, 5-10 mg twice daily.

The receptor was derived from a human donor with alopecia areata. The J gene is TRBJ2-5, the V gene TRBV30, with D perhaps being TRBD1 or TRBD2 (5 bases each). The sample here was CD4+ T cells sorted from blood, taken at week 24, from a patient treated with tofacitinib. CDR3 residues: CAWSVGQTQYF. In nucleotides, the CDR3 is TGTGCCTGGAGTGTGGGACAGACCCAGTACTTC.